These 10 T cell receptor beta chains originate from one sample sequenced in a study of shared clonotypes between healthy human individuals. The protocol was immunoSEQ multiplex PCR, while the TCRdb copy is restricted to in-frame clones and leaves out a portion. This repertoire shows around 2.5 million clones, 80% to 95% found once; its top ten account for roughly 0.39%. The specimen was naive CD4+ T cells from PBMCs. Subset described: CD45RA+ positively selected. These receptors originate from a man aged 18 to 29 in good health. Some clones in this sample may be carry-over from other donors' samples.

The chain recombines TRBV7-2 with TRBJ1-4; 9 nucleotides match TRBD1. With 5 bases clipped from V and 8 bases from J, the junction kept 9 bases outside the gene matches. From germline, CDR1 is SGHTA and CDR2 FQGNSA. The CDR3 consists of 15 residues. CDR3 sequence (DNA): TGTGCCAGCAGCATGCAACAGGGGGCTGACGAAAAACTGTTTTTT. Translating gives CASSMQQGADEKLFF.

The rearrangement uses TRBV5-1 and TRBJ2-1; 11 bases line up with TRBD2. The CDR3 is 15 residues long. Germline-derived CDR1 and CDR2 are SGHRS and YFSETQ. Trimming at V came to 4 bases and at J to 5 bases, leaving 5 bases not matched to a gene. The CDR3 region is CASSPTSGSHNEQFF. The CDR3 DNA is TGCGCCAGCAGCCCTACTAGCGGGAGTCACAATGAGCAGTTCTTC.

This chain connects TRBV6-4 to TRBJ1-5; perhaps TRBD1 as D (5 bases). The ends were cut back, 5 bases at V and 2 bases at J, with 19 bases in the middle. CDR3 length: 17 residues. Germline V gives CDR1 MRHNA, CDR2 SNTAGT. This CDR3 reads CASSPIFGGVGNQPQHF. The CDR3 nucleotides are TGTGCCAGCAGTCCTATATTCGGGGGAGTCGGCAATCAGCCCCAGCATTTT.

The chain uses TRBV6-1 and TRBJ1-1, with a possible D match to TRBD1 (5 bases). This CDR3 contains 14 residues. Germline V lookup: CDR1 MNHNS, CDR2 SASEGT. The V end was cut by 7 bases, the J end by 4 bases, with 16 bases between. The CDR3 spells CASTLSQGGTEAFF. CDR3 sequence (DNA): TGTGCCAGCACCTTAAGTCAGGGTGGCACTGAAGCTTTCTTT.

CDR3 in DNA: TGTGCCAGCAGCCTTGATGTGTTCGCCTACGAGCAGTACTTC. This sequence encodes CASSLDVFAYEQYF. The chain recombines TRBV7-9 with TRBJ2-5; D remains ambiguous. Matching the DNA end better, TRBJ2-7 makes the J call doubtful. The CDR3 contains 14 residues. Germline loops: CDR1 SEHNR, CDR2 FQNEAQ (reference sequence).

The rearrangement uses TRBV5-1 and TRBJ2-3, with 8 bases identical to TRBD2. Germline V gene data show CDR1 as SGHRS and CDR2 as YFSETQ. CDR3 size: 15 residues. With 2 bases clipped from V and 4 bases from J, the junction kept 6 bases outside the gene matches. The CDR3 DNA reads TGCGCCAGCAGCTTAAGCGGGAGAGTACCAGATACGCAGTATTTT. Its protein product is CASSLSGRVPDTQYF.

The V call is TRBV7-3, the J call TRBJ1-2; a weak D match, TRBD1 (5 bases). V was shortened by 3 bases and J by 6 bases, with 11 bases between the two germline ends. CDR3 size: 13 residues. Germline CDR1 SGHTA, CDR2 FQGTGA. For the CDR3, the DNA is TGTGCCAGCAGCTTCCGGGACCGGAATGGCTACACCTTC. This encodes CASSFRDRNGYTF.

The V and J genes are TRBV6-1 and TRBJ2-7, with 8 nucleotides matching TRBD2. Germline CDR1 and CDR2: MNHNS and SASEGT. Trimming took 2 bases from V and 6 from J; bases not matched to a gene: 3. The CDR3 has 13 residues. CDR3 amino acids: CASSEFREGEQYF. DNA for the CDR3: TGTGCCAGCAGTGAATTCCGGGAGGGCGAGCAGTACTTC.

This sequence joins TRBV7-9 and TRBJ2-2, with 10 positions matching TRBD2. The V and J ends lost 0 bases and 2 bases, in that order; junction bases with no gene match: 6. Germline V gene lookup returns CDR1 SEHNR and CDR2 FQNEAQ (reference sequence). The CDR3 runs 18 residues. The CDR3: CASSLAAASGSNTGELFF. The CDR3 coding sequence is TGTGCCAGCAGCTTAGCGGCGGCTAGCGGGAGCAACACCGGGGAGCTGTTTTTT.

This chain uses TRBV19 with TRBJ2-1; D is ambiguous. The CDR3 totals 12 residues. Germline-derived CDR1 and CDR2 are LNHDA and SQIVND (reference sequence). The ends were cut back, 2 bases at V and 8 bases at J, with 7 bases in the middle. CDR3 sequence: CASSILVHEQFF. In DNA, the CDR3 is TGTGCCAGTAGTATACTTGTCCATGAGCAGTTCTTC.